Presented here are 6 T cell receptor beta chains from one specimen sequenced in a study of blood T cell repertoires in COVID-19. Here immunoSEQ multiplex PCR was the method, and the copy in TCRdb shows in-frame clones only, minus some. The sample lists under 400,000 clones, 90% seen once, with about 7% in the top ten. Sequencing was carried out using peripheral blood. The receptors originated from a man between 18 and 29 years old with active or convalescent COVID-19.

This clone was found a few times. This chain's CDR3 is CASSKGDYTEAFF. CDR3 DNA: TGTGCCAGCAGCAAGGGGGACTACACTGAAGCTTTCTTT. The gene calls are TRBV21-1 and TRBJ1-1. TRBV21-1 is marked as a pseudogene. The CDR3 is 13 residues long.

This clone appeared once. The V gene is TRBV5-5, the J gene TRBJ2-7; a possible D gene is TRBD2 (5 bases). The V end was cut by 4 bases, the J end by 2 bases, with 13 bases between. Germline values: CDR1 SGHKS, CDR2 YYEKEE (reference sequence). The CDR3 contains 14 residues. The CDR3 reads CASSPVRVAYEQYF. The CDR3 DNA follows: TGTGCCAGCAGCCCTGTGAGGGTAGCCTACGAGCAGTACTTC.

This chain joins TRBV28 and TRBJ2-7, with 7 bases lining up with TRBD2. V gave up 2 bases and J gave up 9 bases; unmatched junction bases: 10. The CDR3 covers 14 residues. The germline gives CDR1 MDHEN, CDR2 SYDVKM. The CDR3 DNA reads TGTGCCAGCAGTTTACCTGGGGGGGGAGTGGCGCAGTACTTC. It translates to CASSLPGGGVAQYF. The whole variable domain, remainder taken from reference TRBV28 and TRBJ2-7, is DVKVTQSSRYLVKRTGEKVFLECVQDMDHENMFWYRQDPGLGLRLIYFSYDVKMKEKGDIPEGYSVSREKKERFSLILESASTNQTSMYLCASSLPGGGVAQYFGPGTRLTVT.

This clone was recorded a few times. Other DNA sequences in this specimen translate into the identical CDR3. This chain connects TRBV24-1 to TRBJ1-5; 8 bases are a match to TRBD1. CDR3 length equals 13 residues. J was trimmed by 2 bases and V by 9 bases; bases with no gene match: 2. Germline lookup yields CDR1 KGHDR and CDR2 SFDVKD. Here the CDR3 DNA reads TGTGCCACCGCGGACAGGGGCAATCAGCCCCAGCATTTT. It is translated as CATADRGNQPQHF.

This sequence joins TRBV7-8 and TRBJ2-1; possible D gene TRBD2, 6 bases. The germline V and J ends were trimmed by 5 bases and 2 bases, with 22 bases remaining between them. Germline V lookup: CDR1 SGHVS, CDR2 FQNEAQ. The CDR3 extends over 18 amino acids. The CDR3, as DNA: TGTGCCAGCAGCGCCCGGGAGAACGCCCCTGGGCCCTACAATGAGCAGTTCTTC. Its translation: CASSARENAPGPYNEQFF.

The rearrangement links TRBV28 to TRBJ2-7; 11 bases agree with TRBD2. The V and J ends lost 2 bases and 0 bases, in that order; junction bases with no gene match: 3. Germline-derived CDR1 and CDR2 are MDHEN and SYDVKM. The length of the CDR3 is 16 residues. For the CDR3, the DNA is TGTGCCAGCAGTTTACCGGGACTAGCGGTCTCCTACGAGCAGTACTTC. This translates into CASSLPGLAVSYEQYF.